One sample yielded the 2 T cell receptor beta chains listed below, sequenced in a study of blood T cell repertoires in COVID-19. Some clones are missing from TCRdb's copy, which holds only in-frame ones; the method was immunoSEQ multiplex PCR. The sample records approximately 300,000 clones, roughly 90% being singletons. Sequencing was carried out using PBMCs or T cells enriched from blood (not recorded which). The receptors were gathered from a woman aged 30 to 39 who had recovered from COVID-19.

This CDR3 is CATSEASSGRYDTQYF. The CDR3 nucleotides are TGTGCCACCAGTGAAGCCTCTAGCGGCCGTTATGATACGCAGTATTTT. The gene calls are TRBV24-1 and TRBJ2-3, with TRBD2 matching 7 bases. CDR1 and CDR2 (germline): KGHDR, SFDVKD. The V and J ends lost 4 bases and 6 bases, in that order; junction bases with no gene match: 12. The CDR3 length is 16 residues.

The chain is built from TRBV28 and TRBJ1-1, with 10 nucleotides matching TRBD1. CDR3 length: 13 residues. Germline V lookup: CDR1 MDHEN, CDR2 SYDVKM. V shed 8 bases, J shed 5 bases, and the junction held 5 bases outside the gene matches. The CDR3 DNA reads TGTGCCAGCGGACAGGGGGGGAGTACTGAAGCTTTCTTT. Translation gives CASGQGGSTEAFF.